This TCR beta chain was obtained from a study of CD8 T cells in Susac syndrome. RNA in amounts of about 0.5 to 1 ug was reverse transcribed with random hexamers. TCRdb reprocessed the immunoSEQ multiplex PCR reads with MiXCR, giving one entry per CDR3 protein. The table lists tens of thousands of distinct CDR3 sequences, roughly 95% of them singletons, with more than 0.55% in the top ten. The V gene end was trimmed by 5 bases and the J gene end by 1 base; junction bases not matched to a gene: 7. Germline CDR1 and CDR2: SQVTM and ANQGSEA. The CDR3 sequence is 14 residues long. This clonotype was sampled from a human donor with Susac syndrome. The chain couples TRBV29-1 to TRBJ2-7; 8 bases line up with TRBD2. Input material: CD8+ T cells from PBMCs. The CDR3 protein is CSVTGREGSYEQYF. In DNA form, the CDR3 reads TGCAGCGTTACCGGGAGGGAAGGGTCCTACGAGCAGTACTTC.